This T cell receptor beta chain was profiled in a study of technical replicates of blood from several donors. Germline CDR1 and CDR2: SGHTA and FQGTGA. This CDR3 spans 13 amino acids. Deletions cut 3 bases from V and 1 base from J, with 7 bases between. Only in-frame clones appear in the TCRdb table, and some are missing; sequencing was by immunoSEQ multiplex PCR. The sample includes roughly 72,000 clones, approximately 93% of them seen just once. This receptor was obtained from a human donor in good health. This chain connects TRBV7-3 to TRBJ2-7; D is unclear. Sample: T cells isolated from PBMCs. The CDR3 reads CASSFSPSYEQYF. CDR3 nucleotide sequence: TGTGCCAGCAGCTTTAGCCCTTCCTACGAGCAGTACTTC.